This TCR beta chain is drawn from a study of blood T cells in healthy people across ages. Study-wide context: Template switching retrieved approximately one barcoded beta molecule for each two T cells.

Isolated PBMCs totaled at least 6.5 million in each sample. This clonotype was seen a handful of times. The use of a sample-barcoded 5' primer and a J-beta primer mix characterized a second PCR of roughly 7 to 12 cycles. From the 5' RACE reads, TCRdb called clonotypes with MiXCR, one entry per CDR3 protein. The data show 1.4 million to 1.5 million distinct CDR3 sequences, 35% to 45% seen once. J lost 0 bases, V lost 7 bases, and 6 bases had no gene match. Germline V lookup: CDR1 DFQATT, CDR2 SNEGSKA (reference sequence). This CDR3 comprises 13 residues. The material sequenced was blood. The rearrangement uses TRBV20-1 and TRBJ2-7; 7 nucleotides line up with TRBD1. The clonotype comes from a woman aged 18-29 years in good health. CDR3 DNA sequence: TGCAGTGTTCCACAGGGGAGCTCCTACGAGCAGTACTTC. The encoded protein is CSVPQGSSYEQYF.